The next 19 T cell receptor beta chains were all read from a single sample in a study of blood T cell repertoires in COVID-19. Clones were sequenced by immunoSEQ multiplex PCR, and TCRdb holds only the in-frame ones, with some missing. The sample includes about 140,000 clones, approximately 80% of them seen just once. The sample was PBMCs or T cells enriched from blood (not recorded which). These receptors were obtained from a woman aged 18-29 years who had been exposed to COVID-19.

V usage is TRBV9 and J usage is TRBJ1-3; D ambiguous. Trimming took 4 bases from V and 3 from J, leaving 8 bases between them. The CDR3 extends over 13 amino acids. CDR1 is SGDLS and CDR2 is YYNGEE in the germline V gene. CDR3 sequence reads: CASSLGDGNTIYF. The CDR3 nucleotides are TGTGCCAGCAGCCTCGGGGATGGAAACACCATATATTTT. Drawing the rest from reference TRBV9 and TRBJ1-3, the complete variable domain is DSGVTQTPKHLITATGQRVTLRCSPRSGDLSVYWYQQSLDQGLQFLIQYYNGEERAKGNILERFSAQQFPDLHSELNLSSLELGDSALYFCASSLGDGNTIYFGEGSWLTVV.

V usage is TRBV19 and J usage is TRBJ2-7; 12 positions match TRBD2. Germline V gene sequence: CDR1 LNHDA, CDR2 SQIVND (reference sequence). The CDR3 totals 14 residues. With 6 bases clipped from V and 6 bases from J, the junction kept 6 bases outside the gene matches. The CDR3 region has the DNA TGTGCCAGTAGCCCTAGCGGGAGGGTTTCCGAGCAGTACTTC. Its protein product is CASSPSGRVSEQYF.

There are many counts of this clone. The gene calls are TRBV12-5 and TRBJ1-4; 10 positions agree with TRBD1. V shed 0 bases, J shed 7 bases, and the junction held 17 bases outside the gene matches. This CDR3 comprises 20 residues. In germline, CDR1 is LGHNT, CDR2 FRNRAP. The CDR3 region has the DNA TGTGCTAGTGGTTTGGTACTATCTGGGACAGGGGTTATTTTAAGTGAAAAACTGTTTTTT. It translates to CASGLVLSGTGVILSEKLFF.

The V call is TRBV7-9, the J call TRBJ2-6, with 9 bases fitting TRBD1. The CDR3 runs 18 residues. V shed 5 bases and J 0 bases; nucleotides not matched to a gene: 8. The germline V gene has CDR1 SEHNR and CDR2 FQNEAQ (reference sequence). This chain's CDR3 is CASSRTGAPLSGANVLTF. The CDR3 bases are TGTGCCAGCAGCCGGACAGGGGCCCCGCTCTCTGGGGCCAACGTCCTGACTTTC.

The chain uses TRBV5-1 and TRBJ1-1; 7 bases line up with TRBD1. Germline CDR1 is SGHRS and CDR2 is YFSETQ. V was clipped by 0 bases and J by 3 bases; unmatched bases: 5. This CDR3 has 15 residues. The CDR3 is CASSLAYRGDTEAFF. Here the CDR3 DNA reads TGCGCCAGCAGCTTGGCTTACAGGGGAGACACTGAAGCTTTCTTT. Full variable domain (outside the CDR3, taken from reference TRBV5-1 and TRBJ1-1): KAGVTQTPRYLIKTRGQQVTLSCSPISGHRSVSWYQQTPGQGLQFLFEYFSETQRNKGNFPGRFSGRQFSNSRSEMNVSTLELGDSALYLCASSLAYRGDTEAFFGQGTRLTVV.

This clone has at least ten counts. The chain carries TRBV23-1 and TRBJ2-7, with D maybe TRBD2 (6 bases). TRBV23-1 is assigned to the ORF class and has an uncertain function. This CDR3 is built from 12 residues. The V end was cut by 6 bases, the J end by 7 bases, with 13 bases between. DNA for the CDR3: TGCGCCAGCAGACTAGCAAATGGAGAGCAGTACTTC. This encodes CASRLANGEQYF.

The genes are TRBV14 and TRBJ2-1; 8 positions agree with TRBD2. This CDR3 is built from 17 residues. V shed 4 bases and J 1 base; nucleotides not matched to a gene: 9. Germline CDR1 reads SGHDN; CDR2 reads FVKESK. The CDR3 protein is CASSRIQRERSYNEQFF. The DNA of the CDR3 is TGTGCCAGCAGCCGAATCCAGCGGGAGAGGTCCTACAATGAGCAGTTCTTC.

The chain couples TRBV28 to TRBJ2-7, with 8 bases identical to TRBD2. The CDR3 is 14 residues long. Germline-derived CDR1 and CDR2 are MDHEN and SYDVKM. V shed 5 bases and J 3 bases; nucleotides not matched to a gene: 6. The CDR3 coding sequence is TGTGCCAGCAGTAGCGGCGGGACTAGCTACGAGCAGTACTTC. It specifies CASSSGGTSYEQYF.

With regard to this clone: Other DNA sequences from this sample encode an identical CDR3 as well. J is TRBJ1-2 and V is TRBV3-1 (or the pseudogene TRBV3-2); 9 bases agree with TRBD1. The germline V gene encodes CDR1 LGHDT and CDR2 YNNKEL (reference sequence). J was trimmed by 7 bases and V by 2 bases; bases with no gene match: 2. The CDR3 has 13 residues. The CDR3 nucleotides are TGTGCCAGCAGCCAAACAGGGGGCAGTGGCTACACCTTC. Protein product: CASSQTGGSGYTF.

The chain links TRBV19 to TRBJ1-1; 8 nucleotides match TRBD1. This CDR3 has 13 residues. Looked up from germline, CDR1 is LNHDA and CDR2 is SQIVND (reference sequence). V was pared by 2 bases and J by 10 bases, with 6 bases of the junction left unmatched. The CDR3 DNA reads as TGTGCCAGTAGTATACAGGGGGCCTCGGGAGCTTTCTTT. Its translation: CASSIQGASGAFF.

The rearrangement links TRBV19 to TRBJ2-7; 11 bases align to TRBD2. The V gene end was trimmed by 4 bases and the J gene end by 3 bases; junction bases not matched to a gene: 5. Germline loops: CDR1 LNHDA, CDR2 SQIVND (reference sequence). This CDR3 region has 15 residues. CDR3 DNA sequence: TGTGCCAGTAGTAAGGTAGCGGGGGGGATCTACGAGCAGTACTTC. The encoded protein is CASSKVAGGIYEQYF.

This clone has ten or more counts. The chain uses TRBV6-2 or TRBV6-3 and TRBJ1-6, with 7 bases lining up with TRBD1. From germline, CDR1 is MNHEY and CDR2 SVGEGT. The CDR3 contains 15 residues. V lost 5 bases, J lost 9 bases, and 10 bases stayed unmatched. The CDR3 sequence is CASSRRETGSSPLHF. The CDR3 nucleotides read TGTGCCAGCAGTCGCCGCGAGACAGGGAGTTCACCCCTCCACTTT.

A few counts support this clone. The chain combines TRBV5-1 with TRBJ1-2, with D tentatively TRBD1 (6 bases). Germline V lookup: CDR1 SGHRS, CDR2 YFSETQ. The CDR3 covers 13 residues. V dropped 1 base and J dropped 3 bases, with 7 bases sitting between them. The CDR3 bases are TGCGCCAGCAGCTTGAACAGGGACTATGGCTACACCTTC. This gives the protein CASSLNRDYGYTF.

This clone was picked up many times. This chain links TRBV6-2 or TRBV6-3 with TRBJ2-1; D gene unclear. Germline CDR1 is MNHEY and CDR2 is SVGEGT. This CDR3 contains 13 residues. The ends were cut back, 1 base at V and 9 bases at J, with 10 bases in the middle. The CDR3 here is CASSYWALREQFF. The CDR3 coding sequence is TGTGCCAGCAGTTACTGGGCTCTCCGTGAGCAGTTCTTC.

This clone was detected once. V is TRBV5-1 and J is TRBJ2-1; the D gene is possibly TRBD2 (5 bases). The V end lost 5 bases, the J end lost 7 bases, and 16 bases lay between the germline ends. This CDR3 has 14 residues. CDR1 and CDR2 from the germline V gene are SGHRS and YFSETQ. The CDR3 region is CASSLSSSTNEQFF. The CDR3, as DNA: TGCGCCAGCAGTCTCTCTAGCTCTACTAATGAGCAGTTCTTC.

This clone was seen a single time. This rearrangement joins TRBV19 to TRBJ1-1; maybe TRBD1 (6 bases). The CDR3 totals 13 residues. V was pared by 5 bases and J by 1 base, with 8 bases between. Germline V gene lookup returns CDR1 LNHDA and CDR2 SQIVND (reference sequence). This CDR3 reads CASSDRKNTEAFF. CDR3 in DNA: TGTGCCAGTAGTGACAGGAAGAACACTGAAGCTTTCTTT.

This clone has just one count. The rearrangement links TRBV6-5 to TRBJ2-1, with TRBD2 matching 11 bases. The germline gives CDR1 MNHEY, CDR2 SVGAGI. Unmatched junction bases numbered 1, after V lost 3 bases and J lost 0 bases. This CDR3 is built from 16 residues. The CDR3 protein is CASSYLAGGSYNEQFF. The CDR3, as DNA: TGTGCCAGCAGTTATCTAGCGGGAGGCTCCTACAATGAGCAGTTCTTC.

The chain combines TRBV6-2 or TRBV6-3 with TRBJ2-1, with TRBD2 identical over 12 bases. The germline gives CDR1 MNHEY, CDR2 SVGEGT. V lost 0 bases and J lost 6; bases outside the gene matches: 6. The CDR3 consists of 17 residues. The CDR3 region has the DNA TGTGCCAGCAGTTACTCGCTAGCGGGAGGGCCATTCAATGAGCAGTTCTTC. Translating gives CASSYSLAGGPFNEQFF.

This clone was counted a single time. V is TRBV5-1 and J is TRBJ2-3; 9 positions agree with TRBD2. With 4 bases clipped from V and 4 bases from J, the junction kept 7 bases outside the gene matches. This CDR3 is 15 amino acids long. CDR1 is SGHRS, CDR2 YFSETQ, per germline. The CDR3 protein is CASSVAGGTADTQYF. CDR3 DNA sequence: TGCGCCAGCAGCGTGGCGGGGGGGACCGCAGATACGCAGTATTTT.